This T cell receptor beta chain was sequenced during a study of cytomegalovirus exposure and HLA in healthy donors. Study in general: Counted in an early data release were approximately 80 million unique TCRs from HLA-typed donors. In terms of ancestry, the Caucasian-associated cluster contained 75% to 90% of the approximately 380 genotyped donors.

Germline V lookup: CDR1 LNHDA, CDR2 SQIVND (reference sequence). V shed 5 bases, J shed 2 bases, and the junction held 11 bases outside the gene matches. CDR3 length: 16 residues. PCR used 60 Vbeta primers and 13 Jbeta primers. As handled by the study authors: About 88 million unique TCR beta chains, roughly 11 million of them shared, were counted by a later analysis. The method was immunoSEQ multiplex PCR; TCRdb's version includes in-frame clones alone and lacks a portion of them. For V, J and clone size, that table is used; D and trimming come from the DNA. The table includes about 100,000 clones, around four fifths detected once.

Material for sequencing was PBMCs. The J gene is TRBJ1-1, the V gene TRBV19, with TRBD1 matching over 7 bases. The receptor's source is a woman in her sixties or seventies in good health and CMV-seronegative. The CDR3 spells CASSLRPGQLNTEAFF. The CDR3 DNA is TGTGCCAGTAGTCTCCGACCGGGACAGTTAAACACTGAAGCTTTCTTT.